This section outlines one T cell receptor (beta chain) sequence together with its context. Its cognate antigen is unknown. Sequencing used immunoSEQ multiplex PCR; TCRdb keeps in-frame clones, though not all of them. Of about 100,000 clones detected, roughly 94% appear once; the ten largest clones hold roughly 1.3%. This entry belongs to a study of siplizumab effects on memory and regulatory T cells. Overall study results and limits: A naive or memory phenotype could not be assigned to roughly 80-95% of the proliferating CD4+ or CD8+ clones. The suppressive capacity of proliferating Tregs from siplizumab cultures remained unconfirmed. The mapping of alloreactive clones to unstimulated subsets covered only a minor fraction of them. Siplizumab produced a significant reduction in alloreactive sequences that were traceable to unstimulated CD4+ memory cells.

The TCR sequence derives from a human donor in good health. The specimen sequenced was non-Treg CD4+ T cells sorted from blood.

The CDR3 bases are TGTGCCAGCAGTTACTCGGGACAGGATAACTATGGCTACACCTTC. This codes for CASSYSGQDNYGYTF. The chain uses TRBV27 and TRBJ1-2, with 8 bases fitting TRBD1. The CDR3 covers 15 residues. J was trimmed by 1 base and V by 4 bases; bases with no gene match: 5. CDR1 is MNHEY, CDR2 SMNVEV, per germline (reference sequence).